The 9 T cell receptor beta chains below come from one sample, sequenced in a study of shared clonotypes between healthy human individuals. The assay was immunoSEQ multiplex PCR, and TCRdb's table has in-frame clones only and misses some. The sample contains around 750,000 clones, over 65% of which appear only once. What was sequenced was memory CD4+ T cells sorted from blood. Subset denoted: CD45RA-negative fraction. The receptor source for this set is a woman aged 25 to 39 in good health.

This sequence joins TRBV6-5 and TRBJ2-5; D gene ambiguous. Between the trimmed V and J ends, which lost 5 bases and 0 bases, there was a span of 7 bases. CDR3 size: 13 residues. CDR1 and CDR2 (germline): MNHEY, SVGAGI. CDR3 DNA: TGTGCCAGCAGTCGAGCCCACCAAGAGACCCAGTACTTC. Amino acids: CASSRAHQETQYF.

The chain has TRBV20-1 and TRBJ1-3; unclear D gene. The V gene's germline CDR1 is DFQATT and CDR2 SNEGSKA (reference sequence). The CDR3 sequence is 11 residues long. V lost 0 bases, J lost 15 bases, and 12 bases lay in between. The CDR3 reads CSARDAGRRYF. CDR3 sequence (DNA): TGCAGTGCTAGAGACGCCGGGAGGCGATATTTT.

The CDR3 spells CASSLALLAGHTDTQYF. The DNA for the CDR3 is TGCGCCAGCAGCTTGGCCCTCCTAGCGGGACACACAGATACGCAGTATTTT. J is TRBJ2-3 and V is TRBV5-1; TRBD2 aligns across 9 bases. J gave up 2 bases and V 0 bases, and 7 bases lay outside the gene matches. CDR1 and CDR2 from the germline V gene are SGHRS and YFSETQ. CDR3 length: 17 amino acids.

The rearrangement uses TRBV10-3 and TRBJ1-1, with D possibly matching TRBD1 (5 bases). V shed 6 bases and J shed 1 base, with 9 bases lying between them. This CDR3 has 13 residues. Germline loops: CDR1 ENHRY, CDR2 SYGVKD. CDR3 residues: CAIRPTENTEAFF. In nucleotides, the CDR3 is TGTGCCATCAGACCGACAGAGAACACTGAAGCTTTCTTT.

The CDR3 coding sequence is TGCGCCAGCAGCCGACCGGGACTAGCGGGAAACTCCTACAATGAGCAGTTCTTC. As protein: CASSRPGLAGNSYNEQFF. The V gene is TRBV4-1, the J gene TRBJ2-1; 13 bases map to TRBD2. Germline V gene lookup returns CDR1 MGHRA and CDR2 YSYEKL. Unmatched junction bases numbered 6, after V lost 4 bases and J lost 0 bases. The CDR3 is 18 amino acids.

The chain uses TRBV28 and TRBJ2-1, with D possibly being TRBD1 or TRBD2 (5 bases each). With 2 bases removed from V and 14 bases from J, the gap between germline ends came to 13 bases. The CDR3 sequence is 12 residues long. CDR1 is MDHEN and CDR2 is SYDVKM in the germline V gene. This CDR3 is CASSLKMGREFF. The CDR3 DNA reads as TGTGCCAGCAGTTTAAAAATGGGACGAGAGTTCTTC.

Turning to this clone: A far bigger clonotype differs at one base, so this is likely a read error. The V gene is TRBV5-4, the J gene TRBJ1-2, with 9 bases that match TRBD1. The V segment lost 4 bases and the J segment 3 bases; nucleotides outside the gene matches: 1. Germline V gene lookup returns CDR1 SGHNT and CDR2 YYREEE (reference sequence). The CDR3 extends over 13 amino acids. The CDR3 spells CASSTGGDYGYTF. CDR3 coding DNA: TGTGCCAGCAGCACAGGGGGCGACTATGGCTACACCTTC.

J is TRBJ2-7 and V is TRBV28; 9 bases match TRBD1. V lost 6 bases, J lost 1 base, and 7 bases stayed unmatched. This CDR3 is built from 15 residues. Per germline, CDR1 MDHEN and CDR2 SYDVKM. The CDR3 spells CASRRGGTGSYEQYF. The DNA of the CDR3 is TGTGCCAGCAGAAGGGGCGGGACAGGGTCCTACGAGCAGTACTTC. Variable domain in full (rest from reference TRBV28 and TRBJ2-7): DVKVTQSSRYLVKRTGEKVFLECVQDMDHENMFWYRQDPGLGLRLIYFSYDVKMKEKGDIPEGYSVSREKKERFSLILESASTNQTSMYLCASRRGGTGSYEQYFGPGTRLTVT.

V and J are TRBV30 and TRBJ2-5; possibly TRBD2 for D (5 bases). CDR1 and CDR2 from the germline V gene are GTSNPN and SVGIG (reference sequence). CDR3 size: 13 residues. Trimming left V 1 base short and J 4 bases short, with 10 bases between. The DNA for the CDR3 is TGTGCCTGGAGTGGAGTAGCGAGAGAGACCCAGTACTTC. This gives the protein CAWSGVARETQYF.